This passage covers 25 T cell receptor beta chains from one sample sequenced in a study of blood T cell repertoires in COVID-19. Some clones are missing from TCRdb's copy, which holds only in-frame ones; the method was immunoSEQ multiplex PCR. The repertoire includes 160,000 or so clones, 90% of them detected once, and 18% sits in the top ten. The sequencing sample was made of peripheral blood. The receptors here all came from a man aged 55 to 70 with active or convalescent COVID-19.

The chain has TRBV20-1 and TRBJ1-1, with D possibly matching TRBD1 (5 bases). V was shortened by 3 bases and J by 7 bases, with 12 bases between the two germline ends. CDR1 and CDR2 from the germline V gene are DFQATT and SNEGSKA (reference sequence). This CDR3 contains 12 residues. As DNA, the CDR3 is TGCAGTGCTAGTGAAGGGGTGAGTGAAGCTTTCTTT. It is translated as CSASEGVSEAFF.

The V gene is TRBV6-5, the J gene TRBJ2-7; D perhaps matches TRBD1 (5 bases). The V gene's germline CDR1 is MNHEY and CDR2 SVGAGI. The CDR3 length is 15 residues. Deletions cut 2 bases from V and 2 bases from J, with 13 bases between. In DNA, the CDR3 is TGTGCCAGCAGTTACAGCGCTGGACAAGCCTACGAGCAGTACTTC. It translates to CASSYSAGQAYEQYF.

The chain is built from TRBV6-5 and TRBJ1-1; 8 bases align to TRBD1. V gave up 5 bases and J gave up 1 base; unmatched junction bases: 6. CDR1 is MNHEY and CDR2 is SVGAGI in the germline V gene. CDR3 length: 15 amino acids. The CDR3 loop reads CASSRPGTGNTEAFF. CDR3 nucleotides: TGTGCCAGCAGTCGACCCGGGACAGGGAACACTGAAGCTTTCTTT.

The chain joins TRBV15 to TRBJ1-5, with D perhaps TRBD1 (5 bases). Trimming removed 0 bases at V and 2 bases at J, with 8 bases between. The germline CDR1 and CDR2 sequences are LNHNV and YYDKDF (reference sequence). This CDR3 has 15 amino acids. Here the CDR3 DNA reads TGTGCCACCAGCAGAGATACCAGGGGCAATCAGCCCCAGCATTTT. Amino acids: CATSRDTRGNQPQHF.

CDR3 sequence reads: CASSLVSGGTYEQYF. CDR3 in DNA: TGTGCCAGCAGCTTAGTTAGCGGGGGAACTTACGAGCAGTACTTC. The J gene is TRBJ2-7, the V gene TRBV11-2; TRBD2 matches at 9 bases. This CDR3 spans 15 amino acids. Germline V CDR1 and CDR2: SGHAT, FQNNGV. With 1 base clipped from V and 4 bases from J, the junction kept 5 bases outside the gene matches. The whole variable domain, filled in from reference TRBV11-2 and TRBJ2-7, reads EAGVAQSPRYKIIEKRQSVAFWCNPISGHATLYWYQQILGQGPKLLIQFQNNGVVDDSQLPKDRFSAERLKGVDSTLKIQPAKLEDSAVYLCASSLVSGGTYEQYFGPGTRLTVT.

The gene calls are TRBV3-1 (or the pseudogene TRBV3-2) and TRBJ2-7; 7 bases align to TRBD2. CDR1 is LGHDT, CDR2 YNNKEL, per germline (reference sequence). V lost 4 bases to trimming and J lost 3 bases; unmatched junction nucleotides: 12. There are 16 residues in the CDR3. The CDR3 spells CASSLYPGLQIYEQYF. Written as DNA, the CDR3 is TGTGCCAGCAGCCTGTACCCGGGACTACAAATCTACGAGCAGTACTTC.

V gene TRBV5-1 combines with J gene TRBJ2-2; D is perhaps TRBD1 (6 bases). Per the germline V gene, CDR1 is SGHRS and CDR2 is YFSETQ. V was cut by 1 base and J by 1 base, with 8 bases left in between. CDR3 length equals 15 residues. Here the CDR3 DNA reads TGCGCCAGCAGCTTGAACAGGGAGAACACCGGGGAGCTGTTTTTT. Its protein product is CASSLNRENTGELFF.

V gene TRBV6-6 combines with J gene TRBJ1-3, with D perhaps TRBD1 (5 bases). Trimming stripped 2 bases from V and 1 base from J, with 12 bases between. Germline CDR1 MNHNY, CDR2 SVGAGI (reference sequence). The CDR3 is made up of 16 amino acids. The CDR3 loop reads CASSYRSGISGNTIYF. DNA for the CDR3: TGTGCCAGCAGTTACAGATCAGGGATTTCTGGAAACACCATATATTTT.

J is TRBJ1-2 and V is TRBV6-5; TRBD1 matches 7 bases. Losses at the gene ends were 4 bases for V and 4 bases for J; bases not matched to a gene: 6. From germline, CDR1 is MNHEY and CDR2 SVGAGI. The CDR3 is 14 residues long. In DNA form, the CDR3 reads TGTGCCAGCAGTTCATCGACAGGGAGCTATGGCTACACCTTC. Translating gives CASSSSTGSYGYTF.

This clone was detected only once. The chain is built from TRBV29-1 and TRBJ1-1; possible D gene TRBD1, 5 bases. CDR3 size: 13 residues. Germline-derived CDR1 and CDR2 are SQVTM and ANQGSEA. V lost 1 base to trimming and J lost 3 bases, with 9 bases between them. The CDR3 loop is CSVEGTGDTEAFF. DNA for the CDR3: TGCAGCGTTGAAGGAACGGGGGACACTGAAGCTTTCTTT.

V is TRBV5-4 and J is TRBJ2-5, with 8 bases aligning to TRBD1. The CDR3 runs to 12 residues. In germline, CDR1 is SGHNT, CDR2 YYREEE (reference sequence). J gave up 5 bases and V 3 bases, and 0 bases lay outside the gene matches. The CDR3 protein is CASSWTGETQYF. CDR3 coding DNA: TGTGCCAGCAGCTGGACAGGGGAGACCCAGTACTTC.

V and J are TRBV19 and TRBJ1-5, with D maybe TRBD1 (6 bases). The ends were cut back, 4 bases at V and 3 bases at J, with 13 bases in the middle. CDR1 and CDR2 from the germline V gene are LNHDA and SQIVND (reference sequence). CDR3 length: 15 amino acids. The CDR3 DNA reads TGTGCCAGTAGTAACTTACAGGGCCCCAATCAGCCCCAGCATTTT. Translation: CASSNLQGPNQPQHF. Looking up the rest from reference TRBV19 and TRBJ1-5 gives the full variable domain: DGGITQSPKYLFRKEGQNVTLSCEQNLNHDAMYWYRQDPGQGLRLIYYSQIVNDFQKGDIAEGYSVSREKKESFPLTVTSAQKNPTAFYLCASSNLQGPNQPQHFGDGTRLSIL.

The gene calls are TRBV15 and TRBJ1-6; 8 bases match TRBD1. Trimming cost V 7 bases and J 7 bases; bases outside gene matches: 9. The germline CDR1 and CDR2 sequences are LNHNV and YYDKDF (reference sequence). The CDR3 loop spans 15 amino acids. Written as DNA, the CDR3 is TGTGCCACCATGTCCGTGGACAGGGCAAATTCACCCCTCCACTTT. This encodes CATMSVDRANSPLHF.

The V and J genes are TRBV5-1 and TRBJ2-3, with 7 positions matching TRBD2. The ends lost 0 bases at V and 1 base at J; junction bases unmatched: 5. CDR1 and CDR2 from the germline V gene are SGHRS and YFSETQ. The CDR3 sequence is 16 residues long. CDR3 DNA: TGCGCCAGCAGCTTGGCGGGGGGAGTCGGCACAGATACGCAGTATTTT. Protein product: CASSLAGGVGTDTQYF.

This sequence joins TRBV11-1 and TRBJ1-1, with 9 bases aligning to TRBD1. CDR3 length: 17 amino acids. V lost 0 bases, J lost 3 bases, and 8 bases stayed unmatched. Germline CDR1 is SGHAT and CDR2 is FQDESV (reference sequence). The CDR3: CASSLAIRDRDDTEAFF. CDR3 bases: TGTGCCAGCAGCTTAGCGATCCGGGACAGGGACGACACTGAAGCTTTCTTT.

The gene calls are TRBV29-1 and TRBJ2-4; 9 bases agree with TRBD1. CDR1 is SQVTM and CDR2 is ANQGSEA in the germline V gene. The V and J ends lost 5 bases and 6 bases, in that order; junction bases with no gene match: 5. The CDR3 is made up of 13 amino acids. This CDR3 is CSVPATGGNIQYF. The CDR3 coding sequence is TGCAGCGTTCCCGCGACAGGGGGAAACATTCAGTACTTC.

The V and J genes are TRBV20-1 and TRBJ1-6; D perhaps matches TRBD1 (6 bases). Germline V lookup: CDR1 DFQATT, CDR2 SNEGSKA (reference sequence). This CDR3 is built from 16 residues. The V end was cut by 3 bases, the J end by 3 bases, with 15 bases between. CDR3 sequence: CSASDLRQDYNSPLHF. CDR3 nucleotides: TGCAGTGCTAGTGACCTTAGACAGGACTATAATTCACCCCTCCACTTT.

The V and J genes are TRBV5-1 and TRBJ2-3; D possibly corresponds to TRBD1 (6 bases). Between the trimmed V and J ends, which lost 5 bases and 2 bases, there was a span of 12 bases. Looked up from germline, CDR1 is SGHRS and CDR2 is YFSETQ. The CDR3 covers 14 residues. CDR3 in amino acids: CASRTGTNTDTQYF. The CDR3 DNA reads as TGCGCCAGCAGGACCGGGACAAACACAGATACGCAGTATTTT. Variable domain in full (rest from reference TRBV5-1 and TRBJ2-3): KAGVTQTPRYLIKTRGQQVTLSCSPISGHRSVSWYQQTPGQGLQFLFEYFSETQRNKGNFPGRFSGRQFSNSRSEMNVSTLELGDSALYLCASRTGTNTDTQYFGPGTRLTVL.

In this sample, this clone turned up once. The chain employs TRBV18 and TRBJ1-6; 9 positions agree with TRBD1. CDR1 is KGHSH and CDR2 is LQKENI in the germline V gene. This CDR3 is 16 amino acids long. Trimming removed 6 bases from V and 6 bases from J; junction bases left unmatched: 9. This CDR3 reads CASSSITGGSNSPLHF. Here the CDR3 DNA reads TGTGCCAGCTCGTCTATTACAGGGGGCAGTAATTCACCCCTCCACTTT.

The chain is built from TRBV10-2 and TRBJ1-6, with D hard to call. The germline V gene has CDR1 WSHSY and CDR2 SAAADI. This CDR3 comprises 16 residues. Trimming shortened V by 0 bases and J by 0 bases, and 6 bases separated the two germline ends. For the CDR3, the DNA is TGCGCCAGCAGTGAGTCCGGGAGCTCCTATAATTCACCCCTCCACTTT. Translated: CASSESGSSYNSPLHF.

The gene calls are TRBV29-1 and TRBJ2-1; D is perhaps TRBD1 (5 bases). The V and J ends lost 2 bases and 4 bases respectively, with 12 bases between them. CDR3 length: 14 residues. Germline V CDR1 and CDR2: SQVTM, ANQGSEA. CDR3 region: CSVEPQGPYNEQFF. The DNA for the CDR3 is TGCAGCGTTGAACCGCAGGGTCCTTACAATGAGCAGTTCTTC.

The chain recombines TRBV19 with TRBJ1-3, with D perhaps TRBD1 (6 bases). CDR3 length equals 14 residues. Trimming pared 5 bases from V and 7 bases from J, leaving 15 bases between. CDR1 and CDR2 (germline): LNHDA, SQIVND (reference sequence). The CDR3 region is CASSATGIGNTIYF. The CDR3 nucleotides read TGTGCCAGTAGTGCCACAGGGATAGGTAACACCATATATTTT.

The CDR3 DNA reads as TGCGCCAGCAGCCAACGGGACAGGGAGAACTATGGCTACACCTTC. Encoded protein: CASSQRDRENYGYTF. The chain is built from TRBV4-1 and TRBJ1-2; 9 bases align to TRBD1. In germline, CDR1 is MGHRA, CDR2 YSYEKL. Unmatched junction bases numbered 3, after V lost 2 bases and J lost 2 bases. This CDR3 has 15 amino acids.

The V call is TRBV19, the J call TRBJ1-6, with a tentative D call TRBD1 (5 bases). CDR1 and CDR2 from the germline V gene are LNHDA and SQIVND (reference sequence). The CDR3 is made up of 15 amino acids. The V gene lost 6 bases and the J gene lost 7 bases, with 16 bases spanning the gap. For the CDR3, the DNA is TGTGCCAGTAGCTCGGGGGGATTGGGGAATTCACCCCTCCACTTT. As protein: CASSSGGLGNSPLHF. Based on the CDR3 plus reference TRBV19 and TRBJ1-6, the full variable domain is DGGITQSPKYLFRKEGQNVTLSCEQNLNHDAMYWYRQDPGQGLRLIYYSQIVNDFQKGDIAEGYSVSREKKESFPLTVTSAQKNPTAFYLCASSSGGLGNSPLHFGNGTRLTVT.

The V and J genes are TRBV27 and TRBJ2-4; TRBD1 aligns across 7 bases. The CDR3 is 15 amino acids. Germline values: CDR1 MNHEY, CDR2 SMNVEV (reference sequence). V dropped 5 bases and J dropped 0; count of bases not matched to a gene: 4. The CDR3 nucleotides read TGTGCCAGCAGTCGGGACAGCCTAGCCAAAAACATTCAGTACTTC. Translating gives CASSRDSLAKNIQYF.